The 9 T cell receptor beta chains in this list originate from one sample, sequenced in a study of response to subunit inactivated influenza vaccine. TCRdb itself ran the RT-PCR reads through MiXCR, one entry per CDR3 protein. The profile shows approximately 500,000 distinct CDR3 sequences, around a quarter of them singletons. These records were also assigned to another study, of T cells expressing NK-cell markers. That source reports: The TCR beta cDNA came from 5'RACE template switching with UMIs.

Specimen: CD4+ T cells sorted from PBMCs, collected roughly 12 days after vaccination. These receptors were collected from a middle-aged man who received an inactivated influenza vaccine.

This clonotype was counted many times. The rearrangement uses TRBV7-9 and TRBJ2-5, with D possibly called TRBD1 or TRBD2 (6 bases each). The V gene lost 6 bases and the J gene lost 7 bases, with 15 bases spanning the gap. Looked up from germline, CDR1 is SEHNR and CDR2 is FQNEAQ (reference sequence). CDR3 length: 13 amino acids. In DNA form, the CDR3 reads TGTGCCAGCAGTGACTCGGGGGCGGTGACCCAGTACTTC. Translating gives CASSDSGAVTQYF.

In this sample, this clonotype turned up a few times. This chain's CDR3 is CSAHPGGQGIPGYTF. The DNA of the CDR3 is TGCAGTGCTCATCCGGGGGGACAGGGGATTCCTGGCTACACCTTC. This rearrangement joins TRBV20-1 to TRBJ1-2; TRBD1 matches 10 bases. The CDR3 spans 15 residues. Germline lookup yields CDR1 DFQATT and CDR2 SNEGSKA (reference sequence). J lost 7 bases, V lost 5 bases, and 13 bases had no gene match.

CDR3 sequence reads: CASSLGGGRGQPQHF. The CDR3 DNA reads TGCGCCAGCAGCTTGGGCGGGGGAAGAGGTCAGCCCCAGCATTTT. The V and J genes are TRBV5-1 and TRBJ1-5; D is possibly TRBD1 (5 bases). The V gene lost 0 bases and the J gene lost 6 bases, with 13 bases spanning the gap. CDR3 length equals 15 residues. Germline V gene data show CDR1 as SGHRS and CDR2 as YFSETQ.

A single count supports this clonotype. This chain connects TRBV4-1 to TRBJ1-4, with TRBD1 as a possible D gene (6 bases). V lost 0 bases and J 4 bases, leaving 12 bases between the germline ends. Germline V CDR1 and CDR2: MGHRA, YSYEKL. CDR3 length: 16 residues. In DNA, the CDR3 is TGCGCCAGCAGCCAAGATCGACAAGGGGGTAATGAAAAACTGTTTTTT. Its translation is CASSQDRQGGNEKLFF.

This clonotype has more than one count but fewer than ten. The rearrangement joins TRBV5-4 to TRBJ1-5; D gene unclear. Germline values: CDR1 SGHNT, CDR2 YYREEE (reference sequence). There are 13 residues in the CDR3. V was cut by 4 bases and J by 9 bases, with 14 bases left in between. DNA for the CDR3: TGTGCCAGCAGCCCCGACCCCGAATCGCCCCAGCATTTT. Encoded protein: CASSPDPESPQHF.

The chain couples TRBV11-2 to TRBJ1-1, with 8 bases matching TRBD1. After removal of 6 bases from V and 10 bases from J, the junction contained 7 bases not matched to a gene. Germline CDR1 and CDR2: SGHAT and FQNNGV. CDR3 size: 12 residues. CDR3 DNA: TGTGCCAGCAGTCTCGACAGGGGTGTAGCTTTCTTT. This encodes CASSLDRGVAFF.

This chain joins TRBV6-1 and TRBJ1-6, with TRBD1 matching 8 bases. The germline gives CDR1 MNHNS, CDR2 SASEGT. This CDR3 is 14 amino acids long. With 8 bases clipped from V and 10 bases from J, the junction kept 10 bases outside the gene matches. The CDR3 here is CASAQQGTGSPLHF. DNA of the CDR3: TGTGCCAGCGCCCAACAGGGGACAGGCTCACCCCTCCACTTT.

The V call is TRBV20-1, the J call TRBJ2-3, with D unclear. CDR1 DFQATT and CDR2 SNEGSKA come from the germline V gene (reference sequence). The ends were cut back, 0 bases at V and 2 bases at J, with 15 bases in the middle. This CDR3 contains 16 residues. As DNA, the CDR3 is TGCAGTGCTAGAGACGGTACCCCACGCTCCACAGATACGCAGTATTTT. Translating it yields CSARDGTPRSTDTQYF.

The chain couples TRBV7-2 to TRBJ2-3; 8 nucleotides align to TRBD2. The CDR3 covers 16 residues. V shed 2 bases and J 11 bases; nucleotides not matched to a gene: 15. Germline V gene sequence: CDR1 SGHTA, CDR2 FQGNSA. CDR3 bases: TGTGCCAGCAGCTTAAATTCTTTGTCATCGGGGGGGAAGCAGTATTTT. It encodes CASSLNSLSSGGKQYF.